The entry that follows covers one T cell receptor beta chain sequence. The CDR3 is 15 amino acids. Between the trimmed V and J ends, which lost 6 bases and 0 bases, there was a span of 11 bases. Germline V gene sequence: CDR1 MNHEY, CDR2 SVGAGI. Recent acute infections and vaccinations were absent in the healthy HIV-negative adult donors. This sample is part of a study of shared clonotypes between healthy human individuals. TCRdb's copy holds only in-frame clones and misses some; the assay was immunoSEQ multiplex PCR. This table has 980,000 or so clones, approximately 76% appearing once. This receptor was identified in a man in his late teens or twenties in good health. The sample taken for sequencing was memory CD4+ T cells sorted from blood. Stated subset: CD45RA-negative fraction. The chain recombines TRBV6-5 with TRBJ2-2; D is possibly TRBD1 (5 bases). Written as DNA, the CDR3 is TGTGCCAGCAGCTCAAGGGGATCGAACACCGGGGAGCTGTTTTTT. This codes for CASSSRGSNTGELFF.